Following are 16 T cell receptor beta chains from one sample sequenced in a study of blood T cell repertoires in COVID-19. This table comes from immunoSEQ multiplex PCR, and its TCRdb copy is limited to in-frame clones, with some not included. There are more than 70,000 clones in the sample; roughly 88% occur only once, and roughly 5.9% lies in the top ten. Sequenced material: peripheral blood. These receptors were obtained from a man aged 45-65 years with active COVID-19.

The table lists this clone with a few counts. The chain recombines TRBV6-6 with TRBJ2-7; TRBD1 might be the D (6 bases). Looked up from germline, CDR1 is MNHNY and CDR2 is SVGAGI (reference sequence). V was pared by 8 bases and J by 6 bases, with 14 bases between. This CDR3 contains 12 residues. The CDR3 region is CASGRGSFEQYF. The CDR3 DNA reads TGTGCCAGCGGAAGGGGGAGTTTCGAGCAGTACTTC.

The CDR3 sequence is CASSYSSFTDTQYF. CDR3 DNA sequence: TGTGCCAGCAGTTACTCGTCCTTCACAGATACGCAGTATTTT. The chain joins TRBV6-5 to TRBJ2-3; D not certain. Trimming took off 0 bases at V and 2 bases at J, with 6 bases between the two ends. The germline V gene has CDR1 MNHEY and CDR2 SVGAGI. This CDR3 is built from 14 residues.

This chain joins TRBV9 and TRBJ2-1; D unclear. In germline, CDR1 is SGDLS, CDR2 YYNGEE. This CDR3 is built from 12 residues. V lost 0 bases, J lost 5 bases, and 3 bases lay in between. The DNA for the CDR3 is TGTGCCAGCAGCGTAGCGGACAATGAGCAGTTCTTC. Translated: CASSVADNEQFF.

The chain carries TRBV4-3 and TRBJ1-3; no clear D gene. Germline CDR1 is LGHNA and CDR2 is YSLEER. Trimming removed 0 bases at V and 2 bases at J, with 8 bases between. This CDR3 contains 15 residues. The CDR3 spells CASSQDGTAGNTIYF. The DNA for the CDR3 is TGCGCCAGCAGCCAAGATGGCACAGCTGGAAACACCATATATTTT.

The chain uses TRBV24-1 and TRBJ2-5, with 11 bases fitting TRBD2. The CDR3 loop spans 16 amino acids. After removal of 4 bases from V and 2 bases from J, the junction contained 5 bases not matched to a gene. Germline CDR1 and CDR2: KGHDR and SFDVKD. CDR3 sequence: CATSEPWTSGQETQYF. CDR3 in DNA: TGTGCCACCAGTGAACCCTGGACTAGCGGGCAAGAGACCCAGTACTTC.

As for this clone: The same CDR3 is also encoded by other DNA sequences in this sample. This rearrangement joins TRBV7-2 to TRBJ2-2, with 11 bases aligning to TRBD2. Germline V CDR1 and CDR2: SGHTA, FQGNSA. This CDR3 region has 17 residues. V was pared by 1 base and J by 1 base, with 2 bases of the junction left unmatched. The CDR3 DNA reads TGTGCCAGCAGCTTAGGGCTAGCGGGGGGGAACACCGGGGAGCTGTTTTTT. Encoded protein: CASSLGLAGGNTGELFF.

The chain has TRBV9 and TRBJ1-1, with 9 bases matching TRBD1. The germline gives CDR1 SGDLS, CDR2 YYNGEE. V gave up 4 bases and J gave up 6 bases; unmatched junction bases: 13. The CDR3 has 16 amino acids. The CDR3 here is CASSFLPGQGFSEAFF. The CDR3 DNA reads as TGTGCCAGCAGCTTTCTACCGGGACAGGGCTTTTCTGAAGCTTTCTTT.

V and J are TRBV28 and TRBJ1-6; no definite D call. V lost 10 bases, J lost 8 bases, and 15 bases lay in between. CDR1 is MDHEN, CDR2 SYDVKM, per germline. This CDR3 is built from 13 residues. The CDR3 DNA reads TGTGCCACCTACTCTAATATTGATTCACCCCTCCACTTT. The encoded protein is CATYSNIDSPLHF.

The chain links TRBV6-1 to TRBJ2-7; D is uncertain. Trimming cost V 2 bases and J 2 bases, with 13 bases left between them. The CDR3 sequence is 15 residues long. In germline, CDR1 is MNHNS, CDR2 SASEGT. CDR3 protein: CASSENALIAYEQYF. The CDR3 DNA sequence: TGTGCCAGCAGTGAAAACGCGTTGATCGCCTACGAGCAGTACTTC.

Here the CDR3 DNA reads TGTGCTAGTGGATATTTTCCGGGACAGGGGAGCAATCAGCCCCAGCATTTT. Translation: CASGYFPGQGSNQPQHF. The chain has TRBV12-5 and TRBJ1-5; TRBD1 matches 10 bases. Per the germline V gene, CDR1 is LGHNT and CDR2 is FRNRAP. This CDR3 has 17 amino acids. Trimming at V came to 6 bases and at J to 1 base, leaving 9 bases not matched to a gene.

The CDR3 region has the DNA TGTGCCAGCTCCCGGGACAGGGAGTCCGAGCAGTACTTC. This codes for CASSRDRESEQYF. The chain employs TRBV7-2 and TRBJ2-7, with 9 bases lining up with TRBD1. CDR1 SGHTA and CDR2 FQGNSA come from the germline V gene. V lost 8 bases, J lost 6 bases, and 8 bases stayed unmatched. This CDR3 comprises 13 residues. The full variable domain, with the rest looked up from reference TRBV7-2 and TRBJ2-7, is GAGVSQSPSNKVTEKGKDVELRCDPISGHTALYWYRQSLGQGLEFLIYFQGNSAPDKSGLPSDRFSAERTGGSVSTLTIQRTQQEDSAVYLCASSRDRESEQYFGPGTRLTVT.

The table lists this clone with a count of one. This sequence joins TRBV18 and TRBJ1-5, with TRBD1 identical over 9 bases. This CDR3 spans 18 amino acids. V lost 4 bases, J lost 4 bases, and 14 bases stayed unmatched. Germline CDR1 KGHSH, CDR2 LQKENI. The CDR3 DNA sequence: TGTGCCAGCTCACTCGTTATAACAGGGGGCGAGGGAAATCAGCCCCAGCATTTT. Its translation is CASSLVITGGEGNQPQHF.

This clone ranks as medium-sized (0.01 to 0.1%). The J gene is TRBJ1-2, the V gene TRBV28, with D unclear. Germline CDR1 MDHEN, CDR2 SYDVKM. CDR3 length: 16 residues. V lost 2 bases and J 1 base, leaving 14 bases between the germline ends. DNA for the CDR3: TGTGCCAGCAGTTTACGGGCGGCACGGGGTAACTATGGCTACACCTTC. It specifies CASSLRAARGNYGYTF.

The chain combines TRBV28 with TRBJ1-5; no firm D call. Germline V gene data show CDR1 as MDHEN and CDR2 as SYDVKM. With 5 bases removed from V and 0 bases from J, the gap between germline ends came to 5 bases. The CDR3 runs 13 residues. CDR3 coding DNA: TGTGCCAGCAGTCTGAGTAGCAATCAGCCCCAGCATTTT. Its translation: CASSLSSNQPQHF.

V usage is TRBV7-3 and J usage is TRBJ2-5; D might be TRBD1 (6 bases). The CDR3 contains 14 residues. The V end lost 3 bases, the J end lost 3 bases, and 11 bases lay between the germline ends. CDR1 and CDR2 from the germline V gene are SGHTA and FQGTGA. The CDR3 here is CASSLTRQEETQYF. In nucleotides, the CDR3 is TGTGCCAGCAGCTTGACCAGACAGGAAGAGACCCAGTACTTC.

The chain links TRBV19 to TRBJ2-6, with a possible D match to TRBD1 (6 bases). Trimming left V 5 bases short and J 2 bases short, with 16 bases between. CDR1 is LNHDA, CDR2 SQIVND, per germline (reference sequence). This CDR3 has 17 residues. CDR3 nucleotide sequence: TGTGCCAGTAGTTTAAAAAGGACAGCTCCTGGGGCCAACGTCCTGACTTTC. It codes for CASSLKRTAPGANVLTF.